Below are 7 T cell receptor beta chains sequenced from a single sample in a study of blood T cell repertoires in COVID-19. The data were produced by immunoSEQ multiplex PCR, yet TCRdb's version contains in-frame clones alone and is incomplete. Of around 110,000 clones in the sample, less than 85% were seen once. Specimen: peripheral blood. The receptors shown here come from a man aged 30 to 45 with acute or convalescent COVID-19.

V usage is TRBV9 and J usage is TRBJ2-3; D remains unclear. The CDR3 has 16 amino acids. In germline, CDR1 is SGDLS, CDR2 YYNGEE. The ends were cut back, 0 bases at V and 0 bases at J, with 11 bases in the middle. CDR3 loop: CASSVGASPSTDTQYF. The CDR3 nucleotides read TGTGCCAGCAGCGTAGGCGCATCTCCTAGCACAGATACGCAGTATTTT.

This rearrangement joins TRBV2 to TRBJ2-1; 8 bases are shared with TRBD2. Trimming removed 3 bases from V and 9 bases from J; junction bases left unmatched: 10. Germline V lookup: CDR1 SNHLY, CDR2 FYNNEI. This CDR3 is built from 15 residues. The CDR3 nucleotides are TGTGCCAGCAGTGAGATCCGGGGGGGCCCCGGTGAGCAGTTCTTC. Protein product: CASSEIRGGPGEQFF. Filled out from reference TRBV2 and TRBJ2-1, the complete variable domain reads EPEVTQTPSHQVTQMGQEVILRCVPISNHLYFYWYRQILGQKVEFLVSFYNNEISEKSEIFDDQFSVERPDGSNFTLKIRSTKLEDSAMYFCASSEIRGGPGEQFFGPGTRLTVL.

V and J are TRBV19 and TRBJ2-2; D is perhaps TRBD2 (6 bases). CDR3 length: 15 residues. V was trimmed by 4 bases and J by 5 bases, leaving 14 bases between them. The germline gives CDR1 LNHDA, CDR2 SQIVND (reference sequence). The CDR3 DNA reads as TGTGCCAGTAGTAGCCGGGACTTACCGACCGGGGAGCTGTTTTTT. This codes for CASSSRDLPTGELFF.

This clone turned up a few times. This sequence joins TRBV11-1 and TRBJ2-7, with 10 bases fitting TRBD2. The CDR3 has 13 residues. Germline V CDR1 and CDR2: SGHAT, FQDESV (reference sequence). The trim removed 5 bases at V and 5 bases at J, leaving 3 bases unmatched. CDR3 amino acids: CASSQLAGNEQYV. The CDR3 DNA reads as TGTGCCAGCAGCCAACTAGCGGGAAACGAGCAGTACGTC.

For the CDR3, the DNA is TGTGCCTCGCGGACTAGCGGGGCCACAGATACGCAGTATTTT. Amino acids: CASRTSGATDTQYF. The chain has TRBV30 and TRBJ2-3; 12 nucleotides agree with TRBD2. This CDR3 comprises 14 residues. The germline CDR1 and CDR2 sequences are GTSNPN and SVGIG (reference sequence). The J segment lost 2 bases and the V segment lost 7 bases, leaving 4 bases of the junction unmatched.

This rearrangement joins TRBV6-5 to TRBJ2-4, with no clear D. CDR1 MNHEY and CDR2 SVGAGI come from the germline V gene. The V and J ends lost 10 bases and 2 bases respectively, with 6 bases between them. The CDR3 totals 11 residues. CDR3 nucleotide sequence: TGTGCCACCCTATCCAAAAACATTCAGTACTTC. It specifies CATLSKNIQYF.

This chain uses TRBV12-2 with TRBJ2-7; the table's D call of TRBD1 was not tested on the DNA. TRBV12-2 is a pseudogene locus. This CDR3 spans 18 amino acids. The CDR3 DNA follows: TGTGCAAGTACGCCGCGGACAGGGTTCCCTCCCCACTCCTACGAGCAGTACTTC. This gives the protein CASTPRTGFPPHSYEQYF.